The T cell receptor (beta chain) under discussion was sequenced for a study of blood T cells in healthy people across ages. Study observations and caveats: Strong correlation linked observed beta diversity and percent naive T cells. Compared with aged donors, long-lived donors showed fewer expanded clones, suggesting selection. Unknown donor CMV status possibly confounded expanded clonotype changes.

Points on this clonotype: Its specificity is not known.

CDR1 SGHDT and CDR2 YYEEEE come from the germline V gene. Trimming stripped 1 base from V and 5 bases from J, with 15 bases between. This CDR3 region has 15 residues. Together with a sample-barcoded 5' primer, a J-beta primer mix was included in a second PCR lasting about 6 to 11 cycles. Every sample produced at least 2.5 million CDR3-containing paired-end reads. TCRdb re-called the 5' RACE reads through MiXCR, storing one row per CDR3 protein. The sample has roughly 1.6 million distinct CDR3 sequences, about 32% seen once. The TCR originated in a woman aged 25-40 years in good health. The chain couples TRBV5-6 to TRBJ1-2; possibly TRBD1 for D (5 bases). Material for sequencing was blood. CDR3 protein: CASSLSSAGRYGYTF. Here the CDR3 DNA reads TGTGCCAGCAGCTTGAGTTCGGCAGGGAGATATGGCTACACCTTC.